This TCR beta chain was sequenced in a study of OX40 agonist ivuxolimab in advanced cancers. About the full investigation: Ivuxolimab was a fully human IgG2 agonistic monoclonal antibody targeting the costimulatory receptor OX40 (CD134). Of the approximately 53 patients in dose escalation, 19 had hepatocellular carcinoma, some 15 had melanoma, 9 had renal cell carcinoma and 9 had head and neck cancer. Patients were allowed to have had prior anti-PD-1, anti-PD-L1 or anti-CTLA-4 therapy, and 40% of the dose-escalation patients had been treated with checkpoint inhibitors. In the dose-escalation cohort, 70% to 85% of patients were male, and the mean age was around 65 years with a range of roughly 20 to 80. The monotherapy dose-escalation portion (N ≈ 56 patients) of the phase I ivuxolimab trial is reported in the paper. The point of sequencing TCRbeta in the periphery was to test whether ivuxolimab changed TCR sequence diversity and drove clonal T-cell expansion. Intravenous ivuxolimab was administered to patients every 2 weeks at six dose levels: 0.01, 0.1, 0.3, 1.5, 3 and 10 mg/kg. Partial responses occurred in three dose-escalation patients: two with cutaneous melanoma and one with hepatocellular carcinoma. Paper-wide results and their limitations: In the 0.1-3.0 mg/kg groups, partial responders were among the patients with the lowest normalized peripheral clonal expansion, particularly in CD8+ T cells. At doses from 0.1 to 3.0 mg/kg, clonal expansion was seen in both CD4+ and CD8+ blood T cells between baseline and week 6. Which antigens the clonally expanded peripheral T cells were specific for was not determined. Low levels of normalized T-cell clonal expansion were also seen in some nonresponding patients. On average, CD8+ T cells showed more expanded clones than CD4+ T cells after ivuxolimab.

The trial excluded patients who had a history of autoimmune disease or were on systemic immunosuppression. In every dose cohort, peripheral blood was drawn for TCR sequencing at baseline, cycle 4 day 1, and cycle 7 day 1. The samples were drawn from a first-in-human, open-label, multicenter phase I dose-escalation trial of ivuxolimab. Adults with locally advanced or metastatic melanoma, renal cell carcinoma, hepatocellular carcinoma or head and neck squamous cell carcinoma were enrolled in the trial. Before TCR sequencing, CD4+ and CD8+ T cells were separately sorted from peripheral blood. Genomic DNA was isolated from the sorted cells so that the TCRbeta CDR3 region could be sequenced. The immunoSEQ Assay was used to sequence the TCRbeta CDR3 regions. Drawn from immuneACCESS, this table holds only the in-frame rearrangements with V and J called that TCRdb kept. Clones are partly lost; checked studies trace under half to an unresolved V gene and leave the rest unexplained. This sample comprises about 91,000 clones, 84% of them detected only once. Roughly 1.1% of the sample comes from the top ten.

Based on the germline V gene (reference sequence), the CDR1 and CDR2 sequences are MNHEY and SMNVEV. V and J lose 0 bases and 5 bases, and a span of 8 bases separates them. Including the terminal cysteine and phenylalanine, the CDR3 comprises 14 residues. Only the CDR3 region is kept as DNA, spanning 42 bases read in frame from base 1. About this clone itself: Its antigen remains unidentified. Base qualities are not recorded, but no much larger clone differs from it by a single base.

Here the sequenced sample was CD4+ or CD8+ T cells sorted from blood, taken in a trial of the OX40 agonist ivuxolimab. The sequence joins TRBV27 to TRBJ2-1; the D gene remains uncertain. This TCR came from an adult with an advanced solid tumor such as melanoma, head and neck, liver or kidney cancer. Read as DNA, the sequence is TGTGCCAGCAGTTTATCGCTCCTAAACAATGAGCAGTTCTTC. Translated, it reads CASSLSLLNNEQFF.